The rows below give T cell receptor beta chains drawn from one sample of a study of OX40 agonist ivuxolimab in advanced cancers. The data were produced by immunoSEQ multiplex PCR, yet TCRdb's version contains in-frame clones alone and is incomplete. Of approximately 12,000 clones listed, about two thirds are singletons. The material was CD4+ or CD8+ T cells sorted from blood, obtained in a trial of the OX40 agonist ivuxolimab. Receptor source: an adult with an advanced solid tumor such as melanoma, head and neck, liver or kidney cancer. The CDR3 runs from the conserved cysteine through the conserved F or W. D genes are given only for firm matches. Size values are once, few and many counts, or a class for expanded clones, and some rows have none.

cdr3_aa	cdr3_nt	v_call	clone_size	j_call	d_call
CASSLENQPQHF	TGTGCCAGCAGCTTGGAAAATCAGCCCCAGCATTTT	TRBV5-5	.	TRBJ1-5	.
CASSPIILKLYEQYF	TGTGCCAGCAGTCCTATTATTTTAAAGCTCTACGAGCAGTACTTC	TRBV28	.	TRBJ2-7	.
CASSLRMIAQSRANVLTF	TGCGCCAGCAGTCTACGCATGATCGCACAAAGTCGGGCCAACGTCCTGACTTTC	TRBV10-1	.	TRBJ2-6	.
CASSHRTQWTSNEQFF	TGTGCCAGCTCCCACCGCACGCAATGGACTTCCAATGAGCAGTTCTTC	TRBV13	.	TRBJ2-1	.
CSVQPDGYEQYF	TGCAGCGTTCAACCGGACGGCTACGAGCAGTACTTC	TRBV29-1	once	TRBJ2-7	.
CSVEAGSREQYF	TGCAGCGTTGAAGCGGGATCCCGCGAGCAGTACTTC	TRBV29-1	.	TRBJ2-7	.
CASSEVQEVDTYEQYF	TGTGCCAGCAGTGAAGTCCAGGAGGTGGATACCTACGAGCAGTACTTC	TRBV6-1	.	TRBJ2-7	.
CASSVSGSSYEQYF	TGTGCCAGCAGCGTTAGCGGGAGCTCCTACGAGCAGTACTTC	TRBV7-9	.	TRBJ2-7	TRBD2
CASGTRSYEQYF	TGTGCCAGCGGGACTAGATCCTACGAGCAGTACTTC	TRBV11-2	.	TRBJ2-7	TRBD2
CASDDSYDQPQHF	TGTGCCAGTGACGACAGTTACGATCAGCCCCAGCATTTT	TRBV19	medium-sized	TRBJ1-5	.
CASSFGLSNIQYF	TGTGCCAGCAGTTTTGGGCTATCTAACATTCAGTACTTC	TRBV27	.	TRBJ2-4	.
CASSRTNYGYTF	TGTGCCAGCAGTCGCACTAACTATGGCTACACCTTC	TRBV6-5	.	TRBJ1-2	.
CSVFHRDRAEQFF	TGCAGCGTTTTCCACCGGGACAGGGCTGAGCAGTTCTTC	TRBV29-1	.	TRBJ2-1	TRBD1
CASSSGTRGEQYF	TGTGCCAGCAGTTCCGGGACACGAGGCGAGCAGTACTTC	TRBV7-5	.	TRBJ2-7	.
CASSDPLAGVLEQFF	TGTGCCAGCAGCGACCCACTAGCGGGAGTACTGGAGCAGTTCTTC	TRBV9	.	TRBJ2-1	TRBD2
CAISETSGSNEQYF	TGTGCCATCAGTGAGACTAGCGGGAGCAACGAGCAGTACTTC	TRBV10-3	.	TRBJ2-7	TRBD2
CASSFRGRTDTQYF	TGTGCCAGCAGTTTCAGGGGGCGGACAGATACGCAGTATTTT	TRBV6-6	few	TRBJ2-3	TRBD1
CASSVGLAASNEQFF	TGTGCCAGCAGCGTAGGGTTAGCGGCTTCGAATGAGCAGTTCTTC	TRBV9	once	TRBJ2-1	.
CASSLETSGGPTGELFF	TGCGCCAGCAGCTTGGAGACTAGCGGGGGACCCACCGGGGAGCTGTTTTTT	TRBV5-1	.	TRBJ2-2	TRBD2
CASSQILAGQGDEQYF	TGCGCCAGCAGCCAGATTCTAGCGGGACAAGGCGACGAGCAGTACTTC	TRBV4-1	.	TRBJ2-7	TRBD2
CASSTSGRTDTQYF	TGTGCCAGCAGCACGAGCGGGAGGACAGATACGCAGTATTTT	TRBV5-4	.	TRBJ2-3	TRBD2
CASRGKGLAYEQYF	TGTGCCAGCAGGGGTAAAGGGTTAGCCTACGAGCAGTACTTC	TRBV2	.	TRBJ2-7	.
CASTQDRLEDTQYF	TGTGCCAGCACCCAGGACAGGCTTGAAGATACGCAGTATTTT	TRBV28	.	TRBJ2-3	TRBD1
CASSLRAGGLNTGELFF	TGTGCCAGCAGTTTAAGGGCAGGGGGACTGAACACCGGGGAGCTGTTTTTT	TRBV27	few	TRBJ2-2	.
CASRIQGNTGELFF	TGTGCCAGCAGAATCCAGGGAAACACCGGGGAGCTGTTTTTT	TRBV27	few	TRBJ2-2	.
CASSLGARGIGYTF	TGTGCCAGCAGCTTAGGGGCCAGGGGGATAGGCTACACCTTC	TRBV11-2	few	TRBJ1-2	TRBD1
CASSATLNSGTSGTDTQYF	TGCGCCAGCAGTGCCACGTTAAACTCCGGGACTAGCGGGACAGATACGCAGTATTTT	TRBV10-1	.	TRBJ2-3	TRBD2
CASSSGSDTGELFF	TGTGCCAGCAGTAGCGGGAGCGACACCGGGGAGCTGTTTTTT	TRBV6-4	medium-sized	TRBJ2-2	TRBD2
CATSGGLGTEAFF	TGTGCCACCAGTGGGGGGCTGGGAACTGAAGCTTTCTTT	TRBV2	once	TRBJ1-1	.
CASSEPSWELEEQYF	TGTGCCAGCAGTGAACCGAGCTGGGAACTTGAAGAGCAGTACTTC	TRBV6-1	medium-sized	TRBJ2-7	.
CSKRSDTEQFF	TGCAGCAAGCGCTCCGACACTGAGCAGTTCTTC	TRBV20-1	.	TRBJ2-1	.
CASSYLGTGVEQYF	TGTGCCAGCAGTTACTTGGGGACAGGGGTCGAGCAGTACTTC	TRBV6-6	medium-sized	TRBJ2-7	TRBD1
CASSSWIRVTLANQPQHF	TGTGCCAGCAGTTCATGGATTCGGGTTACCCTCGCCAATCAGCCCCAGCATTTT	TRBV21-1	.	TRBJ1-5	.
CASSAQAVSSYEQYF	TGTGCCAGCAGTGCACAGGCTGTAAGCTCCTACGAGCAGTACTTC	TRBV6-5	.	TRBJ2-7	.
CASSVKLTRLEEDEQFF	TGTGCCAGCAGTGTAAAGCTTACGCGTTTGGAAGAAGATGAGCAGTTCTTC	TRBV5-4	.	TRBJ2-1	.